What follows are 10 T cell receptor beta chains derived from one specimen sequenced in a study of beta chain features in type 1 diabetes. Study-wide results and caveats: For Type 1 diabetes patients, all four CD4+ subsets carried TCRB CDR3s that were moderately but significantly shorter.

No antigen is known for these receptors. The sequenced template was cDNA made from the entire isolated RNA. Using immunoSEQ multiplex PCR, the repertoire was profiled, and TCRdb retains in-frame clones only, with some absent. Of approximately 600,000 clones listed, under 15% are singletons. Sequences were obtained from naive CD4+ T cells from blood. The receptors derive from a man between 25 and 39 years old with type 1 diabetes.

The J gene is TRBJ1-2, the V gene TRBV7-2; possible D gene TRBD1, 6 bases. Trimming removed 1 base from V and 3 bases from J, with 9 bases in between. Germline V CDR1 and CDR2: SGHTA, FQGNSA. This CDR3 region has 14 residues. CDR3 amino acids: CASSLEPGDYGYTF. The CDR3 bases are TGTGCCAGCAGCTTAGAACCAGGGGACTATGGCTACACCTTC. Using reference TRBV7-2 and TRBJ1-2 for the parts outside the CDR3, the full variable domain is GAGVSQSPSNKVTEKGKDVELRCDPISGHTALYWYRQSLGQGLEFLIYFQGNSAPDKSGLPSDRFSAERTGGSVSTLTIQRTQQEDSAVYLCASSLEPGDYGYTFGSGTRLTVV.

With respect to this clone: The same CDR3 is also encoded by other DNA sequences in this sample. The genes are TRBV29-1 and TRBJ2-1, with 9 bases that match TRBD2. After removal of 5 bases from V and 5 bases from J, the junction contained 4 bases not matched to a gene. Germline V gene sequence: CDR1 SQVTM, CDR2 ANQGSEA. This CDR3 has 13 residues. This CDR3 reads CSVRAGGNNEQFF. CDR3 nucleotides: TGCAGCGTTCGAGCGGGGGGCAACAATGAGCAGTTCTTC.

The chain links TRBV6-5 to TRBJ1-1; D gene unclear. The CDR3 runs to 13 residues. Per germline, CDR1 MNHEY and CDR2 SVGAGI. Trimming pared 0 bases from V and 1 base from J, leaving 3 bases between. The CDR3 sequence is CASSYSSNTEAFF. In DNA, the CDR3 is TGTGCCAGCAGTTACTCCTCGAACACTGAAGCTTTCTTT.

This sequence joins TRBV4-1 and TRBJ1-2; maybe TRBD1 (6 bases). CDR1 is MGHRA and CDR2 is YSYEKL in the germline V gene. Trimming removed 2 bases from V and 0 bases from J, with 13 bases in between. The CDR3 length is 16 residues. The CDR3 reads CASSQRTVETNYGYTF. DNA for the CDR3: TGCGCCAGCAGCCAACGGACAGTTGAGACTAACTATGGCTACACCTTC.

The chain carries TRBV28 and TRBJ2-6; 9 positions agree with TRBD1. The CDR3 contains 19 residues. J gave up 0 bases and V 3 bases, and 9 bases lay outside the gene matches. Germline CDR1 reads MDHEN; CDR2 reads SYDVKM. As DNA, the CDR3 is TGTGCCAGCAGTTTGAGGGCGGGACAGGGAAGCTCTGGGGCCAACGTCCTGACTTTC. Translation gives CASSLRAGQGSSGANVLTF.

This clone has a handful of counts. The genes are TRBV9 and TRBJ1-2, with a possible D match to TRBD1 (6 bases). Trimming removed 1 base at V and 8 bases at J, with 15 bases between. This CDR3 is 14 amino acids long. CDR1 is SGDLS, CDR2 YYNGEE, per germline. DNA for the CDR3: TGTGCCAGCAGCGTAACGCAGGGGAGAGGCGGCTACACCTTC. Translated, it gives CASSVTQGRGGYTF.

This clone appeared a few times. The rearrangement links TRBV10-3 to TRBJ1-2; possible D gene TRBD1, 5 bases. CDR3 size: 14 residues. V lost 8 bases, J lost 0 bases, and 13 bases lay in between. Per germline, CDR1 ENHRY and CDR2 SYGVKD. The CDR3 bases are TGTGCCATCGGAAACGACAGATCTAACTATGGCTACACCTTC. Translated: CAIGNDRSNYGYTF.

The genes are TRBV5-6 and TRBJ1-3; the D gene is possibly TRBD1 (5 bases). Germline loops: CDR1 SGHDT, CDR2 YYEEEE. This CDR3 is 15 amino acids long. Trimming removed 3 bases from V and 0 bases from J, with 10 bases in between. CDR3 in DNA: TGTGCCAGCAGCTCCGGGGCCTACTCTGGAAACACCATATATTTT. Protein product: CASSSGAYSGNTIYF.

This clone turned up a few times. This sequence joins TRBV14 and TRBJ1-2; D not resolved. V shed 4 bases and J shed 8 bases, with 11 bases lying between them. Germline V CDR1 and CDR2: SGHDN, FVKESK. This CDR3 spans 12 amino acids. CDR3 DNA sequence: TGTGCCAGCAGCCCCGACGGCCGGGGCTACACCTTC. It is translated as CASSPDGRGYTF. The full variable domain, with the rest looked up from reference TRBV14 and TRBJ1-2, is EAGVTQFPSHSVIEKGQTVTLRCDPISGHDNLYWYRRVMGKEIKFLLHFVKESKQDESGMPNNRFLAERTGGTYSTLKVQPAELEDSGVYFCASSPDGRGYTFGSGTRLTVV.

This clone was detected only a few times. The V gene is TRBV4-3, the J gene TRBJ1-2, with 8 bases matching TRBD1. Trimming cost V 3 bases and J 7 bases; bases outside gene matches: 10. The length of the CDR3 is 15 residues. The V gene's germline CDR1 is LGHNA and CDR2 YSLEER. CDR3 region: CASSHPGQGEGGYTF. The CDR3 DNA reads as TGCGCCAGCAGCCACCCCGGACAGGGTGAGGGTGGCTACACCTTC.